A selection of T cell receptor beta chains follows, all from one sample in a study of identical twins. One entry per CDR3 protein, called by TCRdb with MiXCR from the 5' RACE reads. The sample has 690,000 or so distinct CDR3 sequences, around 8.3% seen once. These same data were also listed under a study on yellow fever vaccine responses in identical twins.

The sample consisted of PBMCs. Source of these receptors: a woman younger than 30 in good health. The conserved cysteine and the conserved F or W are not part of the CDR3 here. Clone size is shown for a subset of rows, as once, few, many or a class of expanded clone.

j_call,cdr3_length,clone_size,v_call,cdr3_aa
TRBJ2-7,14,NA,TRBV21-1,ASSKAPCTSSYEQY
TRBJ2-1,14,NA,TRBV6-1,ASSSRGGTAYNEQF
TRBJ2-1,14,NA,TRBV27,ASSSRTSGGADEQF
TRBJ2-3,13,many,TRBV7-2,ASSIDRVYTDTQY
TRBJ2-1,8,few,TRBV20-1,SAGSYEQF
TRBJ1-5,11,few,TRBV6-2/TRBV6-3,ASSSDGARSPH
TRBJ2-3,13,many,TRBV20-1,SALLAAGGRGTQY
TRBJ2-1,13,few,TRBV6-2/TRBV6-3,ATEAGPMIYNEQF
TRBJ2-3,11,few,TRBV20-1,SVPGGRGDTQY
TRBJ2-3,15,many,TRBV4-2,ASSQMTSGGGTDTQY
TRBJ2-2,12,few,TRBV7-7,ASSLGQLTGELF
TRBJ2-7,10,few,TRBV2,ASTIGSYEQY
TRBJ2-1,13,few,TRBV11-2,ASSLEQGSIYEQF
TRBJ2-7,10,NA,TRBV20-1,SAPRTYYEQY
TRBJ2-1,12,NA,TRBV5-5,ASSSGLDYNEQF
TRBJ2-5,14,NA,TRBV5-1,ASRFSSGGFQETQY
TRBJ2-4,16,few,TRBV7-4,ASSVDSVGGVAKNIQY
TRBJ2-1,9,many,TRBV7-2,ASSPRGEQF
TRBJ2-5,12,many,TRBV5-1,ASSRGQGGETQY
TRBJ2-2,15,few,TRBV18,ASSPEFQDRFTGELF
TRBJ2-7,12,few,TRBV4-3,ASSRGSRSYEQY
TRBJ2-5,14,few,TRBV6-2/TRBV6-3,ASSSSTSGSWETQY
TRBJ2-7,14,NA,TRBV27,ASSLGGGIARYEQY
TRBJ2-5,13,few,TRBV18,ASSGRQGSQETQY
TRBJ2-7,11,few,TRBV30,AWGQGDTGEQY
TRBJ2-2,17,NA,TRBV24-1,ATSDLQSNAGENTGELF
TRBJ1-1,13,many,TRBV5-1,ASSLEGPGGTEAF
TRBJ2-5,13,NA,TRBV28,ASSETGTRMETQY
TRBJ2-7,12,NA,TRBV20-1,SAVDTGAAYEQY
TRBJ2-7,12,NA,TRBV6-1,ASTPGHVSYEQY